This is a list of T cell receptor beta chains from one sample in a study of T-cell memory formation after mild COVID-19. TCRdb passed the 5' RACE reads through MiXCR, listing each CDR3 protein once. The sample yields over 150,000 distinct CDR3 sequences, over 10% seen once. Input material: PBMCs or a T cell subset sorted from them (not recorded which). The receptors were sampled from a man aged 18 to 30 who had mild COVID-19 (a few samples of this study predate the infection). Cell type and time point are not known. Each CDR3 is given with its conserved first and last residue. A D gene is named only where the DNA matches it firmly. Size is stated for part of the rows, as once, few or many counts, or as a class when the clone is expanded.

abundance: .
d_gene: TRBD1
v_gene: TRBV7-7
j_gene: TRBJ2-3
CDR3aa: CASSLGTGNTDTQYF
CDR3nt: TGTGCTAGCAGCTTAGGGACAGGGAACACAGATACGCAGTATTTT

abundance: .
d_gene: .
v_gene: TRBV23-1
j_gene: TRBJ1-1
CDR3aa: CASRDLNTEAFF
CDR3nt: TGCGCCAGCAGAGACCTGAACACTGAAGCTTTCTTT

abundance: many
d_gene: .
v_gene: TRBV7-2
j_gene: TRBJ1-2
CDR3aa: CASSFGRNYGYTF
CDR3nt: TGTGCCAGCAGCTTTGGCAGGAACTATGGCTACACCTTC

abundance: .
d_gene: TRBD2
v_gene: TRBV5-1
j_gene: TRBJ2-5
CDR3aa: CASSASGGQETQYF
CDR3nt: TGCGCCAGCAGCGCTAGCGGGGGACAAGAGACCCAGTACTTC

abundance: few
d_gene: TRBD1
v_gene: TRBV28
j_gene: TRBJ1-1
CDR3aa: CAVYRGEGTEAFF
CDR3nt: TGTGCCGTTTACAGGGGAGAGGGCACTGAAGCTTTCTTT

abundance: few
d_gene: .
v_gene: TRBV20-1
j_gene: TRBJ1-1
CDR3aa: CSVSGNLPQAFF
CDR3nt: TGCAGTGTTTCGGGGAACCTCCCCCAAGCTTTCTTT

abundance: few
d_gene: .
v_gene: TRBV5-1
j_gene: TRBJ2-3
CDR3aa: CASSLGGAPDTQYF
CDR3nt: TGCGCCAGCAGCTTGGGTGGGGCCCCAGATACGCAGTATTTT

abundance: .
d_gene: .
v_gene: TRBV5-1
j_gene: TRBJ1-1
CDR3aa: CASSFLANTEAFF
CDR3nt: TGCGCCAGCAGCTTTCTTGCCAACACTGAAGCTTTCTTT

abundance: .
d_gene: .
v_gene: TRBV3-1
j_gene: TRBJ2-3
CDR3aa: CASSRGVSPRDTQYF
CDR3nt: TGTGCCAGCAGCCGAGGGGTCTCCCCAAGGGATACGCAGTATTTT

abundance: few
d_gene: TRBD1
v_gene: TRBV29-1
j_gene: TRBJ1-2
CDR3aa: CSVKRQGNSGYTF
CDR3nt: TGCAGCGTTAAGCGACAGGGTAACAGTGGCTACACCTTC

abundance: few
d_gene: .
v_gene: TRBV4-2
j_gene: TRBJ1-4
CDR3aa: CASSQDRASRIEKLFF
CDR3nt: TGTGCCAGCAGCCAAGACAGAGCCTCAAGGATCGAAAAACTGTTTTTT

abundance: .
d_gene: .
v_gene: TRBV5-1
j_gene: TRBJ2-1
CDR3aa: CASSLAAGQVNEQFF
CDR3nt: TGCGCCAGCAGCTTGGCGGCAGGCCAGGTCAATGAGCAGTTCTTC

abundance: few
d_gene: .
v_gene: TRBV6-6
j_gene: TRBJ1-6
CDR3aa: CAAGGDNNSPLHF
CDR3nt: TGTGCCGCCGGGGGGGACAATAATTCACCCCTCCACTTT

abundance: few
d_gene: .
v_gene: TRBV7-9
j_gene: TRBJ2-3
CDR3aa: CASSHALSTDTQYF
CDR3nt: TGTGCCAGCAGCCACGCTCTAAGCACAGATACGCAGTATTTT

abundance: .
d_gene: .
v_gene: TRBV5-1
j_gene: TRBJ1-4
CDR3aa: CASSLFRGQGEKLFF
CDR3nt: TGCGCCAGCAGCTTATTCAGGGGCCAAGGTGAAAAACTGTTTTTT

abundance: few
d_gene: TRBD2
v_gene: TRBV29-1
j_gene: TRBJ2-1
CDR3aa: CSVSSGGAIHGEQFF
CDR3nt: TGCAGCGTCAGTAGCGGGGGGGCCATCCACGGTGAGCAGTTCTTC

abundance: .
d_gene: .
v_gene: TRBV12-3/TRBV12-4
j_gene: TRBJ1-5
CDR3aa: CASSLTGYSNQPQHF
CDR3nt: TGTGCCAGCAGTTTAACAGGGTATAGCAATCAGCCCCAGCATTTT

abundance: .
d_gene: .
v_gene: TRBV6-5
j_gene: TRBJ2-7
CDR3aa: CASRRDGTYEQYF
CDR3nt: TGTGCCAGCAGACGGGACGGTACCTACGAGCAGTACTTC

abundance: few
d_gene: .
v_gene: TRBV10-3
j_gene: TRBJ2-3
CDR3aa: CAIRYRPTDTQYF
CDR3nt: TGTGCCATCCGTTACAGGCCTACAGATACGCAGTATTTT

abundance: many
d_gene: .
v_gene: TRBV7-2
j_gene: TRBJ1-5
CDR3aa: CASSWGGQPQHF
CDR3nt: TGTGCCAGCAGCTGGGGGGGTCAGCCCCAGCATTTT

abundance: .
d_gene: TRBD2
v_gene: TRBV27
j_gene: TRBJ2-1
CDR3aa: CASSHGTSNEQFF
CDR3nt: TGTGCCAGCAGCCACGGGACTAGCAACGAGCAGTTCTTC

abundance: .
d_gene: .
v_gene: TRBV29-1
j_gene: TRBJ2-5
CDR3aa: CSVHRTVKETQYF
CDR3nt: TGCAGCGTTCACAGGACGGTCAAAGAGACCCAGTACTTC

abundance: medium-sized
d_gene: .
v_gene: TRBV5-5
j_gene: TRBJ2-2
CDR3aa: CASSLAPAGAGELFF
CDR3nt: TGTGCCAGCAGCTTGGCTCCGGCAGGGGCCGGGGAGCTGTTTTTT

abundance: few
d_gene: TRBD1
v_gene: TRBV12-3/TRBV12-4
j_gene: TRBJ1-5
CDR3aa: CASSHGQANQPQHF
CDR3nt: TGTGCCAGCAGTCACGGACAGGCAAATCAGCCCCAGCATTTT

abundance: few
d_gene: .
v_gene: TRBV7-9
j_gene: TRBJ1-3
CDR3aa: CASRSPRQGRSSGNTIYF
CDR3nt: TGTGCCAGCAGATCACCTCGGCAGGGGCGAAGCTCTGGAAACACCATATATTTT

abundance: few
d_gene: TRBD2
v_gene: TRBV7-2
j_gene: TRBJ2-5
CDR3aa: CASSIVSGGGETQYF
CDR3nt: TGTGCCAGCAGCATTGTTAGCGGGGGTGGAGAGACCCAGTACTTC

abundance: many
d_gene: .
v_gene: TRBV7-6
j_gene: TRBJ2-6
CDR3aa: CASSHRGSGANVLTF
CDR3nt: TGTGCCAGCAGCCATCGAGGTTCCGGGGCCAACGTCCTGACTTTC

abundance: many
d_gene: TRBD1
v_gene: TRBV6-6
j_gene: TRBJ2-7
CDR3aa: CASSYSYGTGPFGEQYF
CDR3nt: TGTGCCAGCAGTTACTCGTATGGGACAGGCCCTTTTGGGGAGCAGTACTTC

abundance: .
d_gene: .
v_gene: TRBV7-2
j_gene: TRBJ1-1
CDR3aa: CASSSSGLGQTEAFF
CDR3nt: TGTGCCAGCAGCTCCAGTGGTTTAGGGCAAACTGAAGCTTTCTTT

abundance: .
d_gene: TRBD2
v_gene: TRBV6-5
j_gene: TRBJ2-7
CDR3aa: CASSRAGTSGAYEQYF
CDR3nt: TGTGCCAGCAGCCGAGCCGGGACTAGCGGGGCCTACGAGCAGTACTTC

abundance: .
d_gene: .
v_gene: TRBV6-5
j_gene: TRBJ2-7
CDR3aa: CASTPHGKVSSGEQYF
CDR3nt: TGTGCCAGCACCCCTCACGGAAAAGTGAGCTCTGGCGAGCAGTACTTC

abundance: .
d_gene: .
v_gene: TRBV6-5
j_gene: TRBJ2-7
CDR3aa: CASSPSGRPSYEQYF
CDR3nt: TGTGCCAGCAGCCCCTCGGGGAGACCATCCTACGAGCAGTACTTC

abundance: few
d_gene: .
v_gene: TRBV20-1
j_gene: TRBJ2-5
CDR3aa: CSATGQETQYF
CDR3nt: TGCAGTGCTACAGGACAAGAGACCCAGTACTTC

abundance: .
d_gene: TRBD1
v_gene: TRBV12-5
j_gene: TRBJ1-6
CDR3aa: CASGLGQGWDSPLHF
CDR3nt: TGTGCTAGTGGTTTGGGACAGGGTTGGGATTCACCCCTCCACTTT

abundance: .
d_gene: TRBD2
v_gene: TRBV7-2
j_gene: TRBJ2-3
CDR3aa: CASSLEGLAGGRTQYF
CDR3nt: TGTGCCAGCAGCTTAGAAGGACTAGCGGGGGGGCGAACGCAGTATTTT

abundance: few
d_gene: .
v_gene: TRBV2
j_gene: TRBJ2-5
CDR3aa: CASSPRTYQETQYF
CDR3nt: TGTGCCAGCAGTCCCAGGACCTACCAAGAGACCCAGTACTTC

abundance: .
d_gene: .
v_gene: TRBV12-5
j_gene: TRBJ1-1
CDR3aa: CASGHLDSVGAFF
CDR3nt: TGTGCTAGTGGTCACCTCGACAGCGTTGGGGCTTTCTTT

abundance: .
d_gene: TRBD2
v_gene: TRBV18
j_gene: TRBJ2-3
CDR3aa: CASSPLAGDTDTQYF
CDR3nt: TGTGCCAGCTCACCCTTAGCGGGGGACACAGATACGCAGTATTTT

abundance: once
d_gene: .
v_gene: TRBV5-1
j_gene: TRBJ1-6
CDR3aa: CASRRGSAESGNSPLHF
CDR3nt: TGCGCCAGCAGACGGGGATCTGCTGAATCCGGTAATTCACCCCTCCACTTT

abundance: .
d_gene: .
v_gene: TRBV20-1
j_gene: TRBJ2-3
CDR3aa: CSASKRGGITSTDTQYF
CDR3nt: TGCAGTGCTAGCAAACGAGGGGGAATAACTAGCACAGATACGCAGTATTTT

abundance: .
d_gene: TRBD1
v_gene: TRBV20-1
j_gene: TRBJ1-5
CDR3aa: CSVRTGYSNQPQHF
CDR3nt: TGCAGTGTCAGGACAGGGTATAGCAATCAGCCCCAGCATTTT

abundance: many
d_gene: TRBD1
v_gene: TRBV29-1
j_gene: TRBJ2-5
CDR3aa: CSVEGDRGHF
CDR3nt: TGCAGCGTTGAAGGGGACAGGGGCCATTTC